These 26 T cell receptor beta chains originate from one sample sequenced in a study of cytomegalovirus exposure and HLA in healthy donors. The primer mix had 60 Vbeta and 13 Jbeta primers. Profiled with immunoSEQ multiplex PCR; TCRdb holds only in-frame clones, not every one. Reported are about 210,000 clones; the ten largest clones contain about 0.9%. Sequencing was done on a sample of PBMCs. The receptor set was obtained from a woman younger than 45 in good health and CMV-seropositive.

V usage is TRBV9 and J usage is TRBJ2-1; 7 bases line up with TRBD2. The CDR3 consists of 16 residues. The V gene's germline CDR1 is SGDLS and CDR2 YYNGEE. V was pared by 0 bases and J by 4 bases, with 7 bases of the junction left unmatched. CDR3 in amino acids: CASSVGAGEGYNEQFF. DNA of the CDR3: TGTGCCAGCAGCGTAGGGGCGGGAGAGGGTTACAATGAGCAGTTCTTC.

The gene calls are TRBV23-1 and TRBJ1-3; TRBD1 agrees at 8 bases. TRBV23-1 is marked as an open reading frame, function uncertain. The CDR3 length is 16 residues. V was pared by 4 bases and J by 3 bases, with 8 bases of the junction left unmatched. CDR3 sequence: CASSLVQGAGGNTIYF. As DNA, the CDR3 is TGCGCCAGCAGTCTCGTCCAGGGGGCTGGTGGAAACACCATATATTTT.

The rearrangement links TRBV6-5 to TRBJ1-2, with a weak D call TRBD1 (6 bases). Germline V gives CDR1 MNHEY, CDR2 SVGAGI. This CDR3 comprises 14 residues. The V gene lost 5 bases and the J gene lost 5 bases, with 15 bases spanning the gap. The CDR3, as DNA: TGTGCCAGCAGTCCTCCGGGACACTTGTATGGCTACACCTTC. This sequence encodes CASSPPGHLYGYTF.

The chain couples TRBV11-2 to TRBJ2-5; D ambiguous. V shed 5 bases and J shed 3 bases, with 10 bases lying between them. CDR1 is SGHAT and CDR2 is FQNNGV in the germline V gene. This CDR3 is built from 13 residues. The CDR3 reads CASSHQNEETQYF. Written as DNA, the CDR3 is TGTGCCAGCAGCCACCAGAACGAAGAGACCCAGTACTTC.

The chain combines TRBV5-5 with TRBJ1-2; D is possibly TRBD1 (6 bases). Trimming left V 4 bases short and J 2 bases short, with 18 bases between. The CDR3 totals 16 residues. The germline V gene encodes CDR1 SGHKS and CDR2 YYEKEE (reference sequence). CDR3 protein: CASSPQGFPVNYGYTF. The CDR3 DNA reads as TGTGCCAGCAGCCCCCAGGGGTTCCCGGTGAACTATGGCTACACCTTC.

This rearrangement joins TRBV6-5 to TRBJ1-1; 8 bases align to TRBD1. The CDR3 is 16 amino acids. After removal of 1 base from V and 1 base from J, the junction contained 5 bases not matched to a gene. CDR1 is MNHEY and CDR2 is SVGAGI in the germline V gene. The CDR3 reads CASSYWTGPGNTEAFF. CDR3 in DNA: TGTGCCAGCAGTTACTGGACAGGGCCTGGGAACACTGAAGCTTTCTTT.

The rearrangement links TRBV11-2 to TRBJ2-1; possibly TRBD1 for D (6 bases). The CDR3 runs 15 residues. V lost 5 bases to trimming and J lost 6 bases, with 17 bases between them. Germline CDR1 and CDR2: SGHAT and FQNNGV. The CDR3 coding sequence is TGTGCCAGCAGCCAAAGGGGGTTATTGCGCAATGAGCAGTTCTTC. It encodes CASSQRGLLRNEQFF.

This chain uses TRBV11-2 with TRBJ2-7; 11 positions match TRBD2. The J segment lost 2 bases and the V segment lost 2 bases, leaving 5 bases of the junction unmatched. This CDR3 has 16 residues. Germline V CDR1 and CDR2: SGHAT, FQNNGV. This CDR3 reads CASSLTGTSGTYEQYF. The CDR3 coding sequence is TGTGCCAGCAGCTTAACCGGGACTAGCGGAACCTACGAGCAGTACTTC.

The chain couples TRBV19 to TRBJ2-7; no definite D call. V lost 4 bases and J lost 1, with 14 bases in between. The CDR3 runs 15 residues. The germline gives CDR1 LNHDA, CDR2 SQIVND (reference sequence). CDR3 DNA: TGTGCCAGTAGTACCCTCTCTTCCAGTTCCTACGAGCAGTACTTC. Translation gives CASSTLSSSSYEQYF.

The chain combines TRBV14 with TRBJ2-7, with 7 positions matching TRBD1. V shed 4 bases, J shed 6 bases, and the junction held 21 bases outside the gene matches. CDR1 is SGHDN and CDR2 is FVKESK in the germline V gene. The CDR3 sequence is 18 residues long. The CDR3 reads CASSLSPYRGTIVGEQYF. In DNA, the CDR3 is TGTGCCAGCAGCCTATCCCCCTACAGGGGCACTATCGTGGGCGAGCAGTACTTC.

The chain recombines TRBV19 with TRBJ1-6; the D is unclear. V was shortened by 6 bases and J by 4 bases, with 10 bases between the two germline ends. This CDR3 has 14 residues. CDR1 and CDR2 (germline): LNHDA, SQIVND (reference sequence). CDR3 amino acids: CASRPGEYNSPLHF. The CDR3 DNA follows: TGTGCCAGTAGACCCGGGGAGTATAATTCACCCCTCCACTTT.

The J gene is TRBJ1-5, the V gene TRBV10-3; tentative D call: TRBD1 (5 bases). Germline assignment: CDR1 ENHRY and CDR2 SYGVKD. This CDR3 spans 14 amino acids. The V end was cut by 0 bases, the J end by 5 bases, with 8 bases between. CDR3 DNA: TGTGCCATCAGTGAGTCAGGGGTAGATCAGCCCCAGCATTTT. Translated, it gives CAISESGVDQPQHF.

J is TRBJ2-3 and V is TRBV4-1; D unclear. The CDR3 sequence is 20 residues long. CDR1 and CDR2 (germline): MGHRA, YSYEKL. Trimming stripped 0 bases from V and 1 base from J, with 23 bases between. The CDR3 region is CASSQDELPSAERGTDTQYF. CDR3 coding DNA: TGCGCCAGCAGCCAAGACGAACTACCCTCCGCGGAGCGCGGCACAGATACGCAGTATTTT.

V usage is TRBV5-1 and J usage is TRBJ1-3; 8 nucleotides match TRBD1. The CDR3 consists of 15 residues. The germline CDR1 and CDR2 sequences are SGHRS and YFSETQ. J was trimmed by 3 bases and V by 0 bases; bases with no gene match: 2. The CDR3 region is CASSLDGTGGNTIYF. CDR3 nucleotide sequence: TGCGCCAGCAGCTTGGACGGGACAGGTGGAAACACCATATATTTT.

J is TRBJ2-7 and V is TRBV6-6; TRBD2 might be the D (6 bases). This CDR3 spans 14 amino acids. Trimming removed 2 bases at V and 1 base at J, with 9 bases between. Germline V gives CDR1 MNHNY, CDR2 SVGAGI (reference sequence). Here the CDR3 reads CASSYTGESYEQYF. The CDR3 coding sequence is TGTGCCAGCAGTTACACGGGGGAATCCTACGAGCAGTACTTC.

The chain has TRBV5-1 and TRBJ2-1; 15 bases line up with TRBD2. The germline CDR1 and CDR2 sequences are SGHRS and YFSETQ. The CDR3 totals 16 residues. Losses at the gene ends were 5 bases for V and 9 bases for J; bases not matched to a gene: 9. The CDR3, as DNA: TGCGCCAGCAGACATGGACTAGCGGGGGGGCCGGGTGAGCAGTTCTTC. It yields the protein CASRHGLAGGPGEQFF.

The V and J genes are TRBV5-1 and TRBJ1-2; D is unclear. The V gene lost 4 bases and the J gene lost 5 bases, with 12 bases spanning the gap. Germline V lookup: CDR1 SGHRS, CDR2 YFSETQ. This CDR3 has 13 residues. The CDR3 is CASSNKLSYGYTF. As DNA, the CDR3 is TGCGCCAGCAGCAATAAGCTCTCGTATGGCTACACCTTC.

The chain has TRBV2 and TRBJ1-2; D perhaps matches TRBD1 (6 bases). Trimming stripped 8 bases from V and 8 bases from J, with 12 bases between. There are 11 residues in the CDR3. Germline V gene sequence: CDR1 SNHLY, CDR2 FYNNEI. The chain's CDR3 is CASGGAGGYTF. CDR3 sequence (DNA): TGTGCCAGCGGGGGGGCAGGGGGCTACACCTTC.

On this clone itself: The sample has other DNA sequences that encode this CDR3 too. V usage is TRBV6-1 and J usage is TRBJ1-1; no firm D call. The CDR3 runs to 14 residues. Germline CDR1 MNHNS, CDR2 SASEGT. The V and J ends lost 3 bases and 4 bases respectively, with 12 bases between them. The CDR3 region has the DNA TGTGCCAGCAGTGATTGGGGAGATGGCACTGAAGCTTTCTTT. Amino acids: CASSDWGDGTEAFF.

The V gene is TRBV27, the J gene TRBJ2-1; 7 bases are a match to TRBD2. With 5 bases clipped from V and 5 bases from J, the junction kept 9 bases outside the gene matches. Germline lookup yields CDR1 MNHEY and CDR2 SMNVEV (reference sequence). The CDR3 has 15 residues. Written as DNA, the CDR3 is TGTGCCAGCAGTCCAGCATACCGGGAGGACAATGAGCAGTTCTTC. This codes for CASSPAYREDNEQFF.

The chain is built from TRBV11-3 and TRBJ2-1; TRBD2 aligns across 7 bases. Per the germline V gene, CDR1 is SGHNT and CDR2 is YENEEA. V gave up 5 bases and J gave up 5 bases; unmatched junction bases: 9. This CDR3 has 15 residues. The chain's CDR3 is CASSPRGTTNNEQFF. CDR3 nucleotides: TGTGCCAGCAGCCCGAGAGGGACTACAAACAATGAGCAGTTCTTC.

The V call is TRBV7-2, the J call TRBJ2-7; a weak D match, TRBD1 (5 bases). V gave up 4 bases and J gave up 6 bases, with 10 bases separating them. Germline assignment: CDR1 SGHTA and CDR2 FQGNSA. The CDR3 is 12 residues long. The CDR3 is CASSSQGTEQYF. For the CDR3, the DNA is TGTGCCAGCAGCTCCCAGGGTACCGAGCAGTACTTC. Full variable domain (remainder filled in from reference TRBV7-2 and TRBJ2-7): GAGVSQSPSNKVTEKGKDVELRCDPISGHTALYWYRQSLGQGLEFLIYFQGNSAPDKSGLPSDRFSAERTGGSVSTLTIQRTQQEDSAVYLCASSSQGTEQYFGPGTRLTVT.

This chain connects TRBV19 to TRBJ2-6; no firm D call. The CDR3 contains 15 residues. In germline, CDR1 is LNHDA, CDR2 SQIVND (reference sequence). V lost 5 bases and J 4 bases, leaving 12 bases between the germline ends. The CDR3 DNA sequence: TGTGCCAGTAGTCCCCCACCTACGGGGGCCAACGTCCTGACTTTC. Amino acid sequence: CASSPPPTGANVLTF.

The chain links TRBV5-1 to TRBJ2-1; 9 positions match TRBD2. CDR1 is SGHRS and CDR2 is YFSETQ in the germline V gene. The CDR3 consists of 15 residues. V lost 5 bases to trimming and J lost 3 bases; unmatched junction nucleotides: 6. CDR3 sequence reads: CASSPMTSGYNEQFF. In DNA, the CDR3 is TGCGCCAGCAGTCCCATGACTAGCGGCTACAATGAGCAGTTCTTC.

CDR3 protein: CASRPSGGIRNEQFF. CDR3 nucleotide sequence: TGTGCCAGCAGACCGAGCGGGGGGATTAGGAATGAGCAGTTCTTC. The V gene is TRBV7-9, the J gene TRBJ2-1; 9 bases agree with TRBD2. The junction had 10 bases not matched to a gene; V was cut back by 6 bases and J by 7 bases. Germline V lookup: CDR1 SEHNR, CDR2 FQNEAQ (reference sequence). The CDR3 spans 15 residues. Together with reference TRBV7-9 and TRBJ2-1, the CDR3 gives the full variable domain: DTGVSQNPRHKITKRGQNVTFRCDPISEHNRLYWYRQTLGQGPEFLTYFQNEAQLEKSRLLSDRFSAERPKGSFSTLEIQRTEQGDSAMYLCASRPSGGIRNEQFFGPGTRLTVL.

V gene TRBV9 combines with J gene TRBJ2-2, with 10 bases identical to TRBD2. The CDR3 has 21 amino acids. Germline V gives CDR1 SGDLS, CDR2 YYNGEE. V gave up 1 base and J gave up 2 bases; unmatched junction bases: 17. CDR3 DNA: TGTGCCAGCAGCGTATTGTCACAAATCCGTAGCGGGGGGCTTAACACCGGGGAGCTGTTTTTT. It specifies CASSVLSQIRSGGLNTGELFF.